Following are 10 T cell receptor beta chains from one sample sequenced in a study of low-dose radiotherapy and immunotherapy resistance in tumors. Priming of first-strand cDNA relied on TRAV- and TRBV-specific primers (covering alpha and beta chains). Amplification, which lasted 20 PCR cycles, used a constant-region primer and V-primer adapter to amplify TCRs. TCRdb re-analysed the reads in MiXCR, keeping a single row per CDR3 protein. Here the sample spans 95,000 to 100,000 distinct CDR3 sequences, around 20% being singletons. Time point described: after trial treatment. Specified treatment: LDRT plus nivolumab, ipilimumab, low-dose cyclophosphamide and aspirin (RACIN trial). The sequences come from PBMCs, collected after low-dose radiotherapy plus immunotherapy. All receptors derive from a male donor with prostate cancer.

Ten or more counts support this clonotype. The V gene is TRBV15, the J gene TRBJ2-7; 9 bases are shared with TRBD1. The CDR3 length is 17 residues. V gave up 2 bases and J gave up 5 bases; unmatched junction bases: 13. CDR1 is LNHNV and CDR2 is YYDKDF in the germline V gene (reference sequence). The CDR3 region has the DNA TGTGCCACCAGCAGAAGCGTCCCGGGACAGGGTAGTGACGAGCAGTACTTC. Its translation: CATSRSVPGQGSDEQYF.

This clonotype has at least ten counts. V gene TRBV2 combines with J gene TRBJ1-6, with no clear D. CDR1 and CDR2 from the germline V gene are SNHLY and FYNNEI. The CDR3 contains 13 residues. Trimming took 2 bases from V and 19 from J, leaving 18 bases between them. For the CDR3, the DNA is TGTGCCAGCAGTGAATTTGGCCGGCAAAATGTTCACTTT. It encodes CASSEFGRQNVHF.

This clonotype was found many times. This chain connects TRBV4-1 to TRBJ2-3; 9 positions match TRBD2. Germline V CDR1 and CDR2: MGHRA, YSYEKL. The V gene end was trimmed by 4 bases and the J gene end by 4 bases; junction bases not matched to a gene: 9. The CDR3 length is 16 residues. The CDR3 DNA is TGCGCCAGCAGCCCCGTCGCTAGCGGGGACCCAGATACGCAGTATTTT. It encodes CASSPVASGDPDTQYF.

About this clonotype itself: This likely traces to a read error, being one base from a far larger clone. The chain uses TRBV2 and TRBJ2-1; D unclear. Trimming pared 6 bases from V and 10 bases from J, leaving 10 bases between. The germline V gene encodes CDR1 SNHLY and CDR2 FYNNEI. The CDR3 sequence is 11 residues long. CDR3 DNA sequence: TGTGCCAGCAGCGTGGGTGGCGAGCAGTTCTTC. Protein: CASSVGGEQFF.

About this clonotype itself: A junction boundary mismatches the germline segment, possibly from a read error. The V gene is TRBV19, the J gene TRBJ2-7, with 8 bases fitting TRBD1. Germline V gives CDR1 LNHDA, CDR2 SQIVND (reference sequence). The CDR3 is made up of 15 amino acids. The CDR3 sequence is CTSSNGDRLSYVQYF. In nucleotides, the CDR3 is TGTACCAGTAGTAACGGGGACAGGCTATCCTACGTGCAGTACTTC.

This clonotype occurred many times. In nucleotides, the CDR3 is TGTGCTAGTGGTTTGAAACCGCTGGGGGGTCTCACTGAAGCTTTCTTT. As protein: CASGLKPLGGLTEAFF. The chain recombines TRBV12-5 with TRBJ1-1; D perhaps matches TRBD1 (5 bases). The ends were cut back, 2 bases at V and 4 bases at J, with 17 bases in the middle. CDR1 and CDR2 from the germline V gene are LGHNT and FRNRAP. The CDR3 covers 16 residues.

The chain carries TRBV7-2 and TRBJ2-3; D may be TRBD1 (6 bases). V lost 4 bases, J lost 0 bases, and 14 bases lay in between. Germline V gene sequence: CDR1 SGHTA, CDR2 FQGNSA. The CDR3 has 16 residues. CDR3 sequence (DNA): TGTGCCAGCAGCTCACAGGGAGCTCGGAGCACAGATACGCAGTATTTT. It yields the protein CASSSQGARSTDTQYF.

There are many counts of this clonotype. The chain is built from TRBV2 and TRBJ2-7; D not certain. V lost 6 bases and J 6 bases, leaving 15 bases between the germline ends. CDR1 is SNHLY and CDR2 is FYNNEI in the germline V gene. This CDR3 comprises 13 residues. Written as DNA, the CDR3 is TGTGCCAGCAGGGTGGACGGCCGTTCCGAGCAGTACTTC. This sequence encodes CASRVDGRSEQYF.

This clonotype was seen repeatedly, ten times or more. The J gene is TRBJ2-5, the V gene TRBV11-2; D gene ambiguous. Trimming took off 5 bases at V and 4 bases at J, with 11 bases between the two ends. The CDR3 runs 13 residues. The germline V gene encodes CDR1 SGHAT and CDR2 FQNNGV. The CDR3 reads CASSVNPGETQYF. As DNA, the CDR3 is TGTGCCAGCAGCGTTAACCCCGGAGAGACCCAGTACTTC.

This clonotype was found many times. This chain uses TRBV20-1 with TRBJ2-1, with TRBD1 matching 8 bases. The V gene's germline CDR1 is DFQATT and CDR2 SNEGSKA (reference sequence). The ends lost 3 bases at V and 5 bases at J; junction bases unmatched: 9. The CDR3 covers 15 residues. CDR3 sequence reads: CSARNGQGLDNEQFF. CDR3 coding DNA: TGCAGTGCTAGGAATGGACAGGGCCTCGACAATGAGCAGTTCTTC.